This record looks at one T cell receptor (beta chain) sequence and its context. This entry comes from a study of memory CD4+ T cells and cytomegalovirus serostatus. Produced via immunoSEQ multiplex PCR; TCRdb's table is partial and in-frame only. The sample has about 64,000 clones, 60% to 80% seen once. The sort gate was single viable CD3+CD4+CD8-CD45RO+ cells for memory CD4+ T cells. Material for sequencing was memory CD4+ T cells from blood. This receptor was taken from an adult in good health and CMV-seronegative.

CDR3: CASSETWRYGYTF. The CDR3 region has the DNA TGTGCCAGCAGTGAAACTTGGCGCTATGGCTACACCTTC. The gene calls are TRBV2 and TRBJ1-2; no definite D call. The CDR3 runs to 13 residues. CDR1 and CDR2 (germline): SNHLY, FYNNEI. Trimming took off 2 bases at V and 4 bases at J, with 8 bases between the two ends.